One sample yielded the 7 T cell receptor beta chains listed below, sequenced in a study of beta chain features in type 1 diabetes. Points from the study as a whole: TCRB CDR3s from Type 1 diabetes patients were moderately but significantly shorter in all four CD4+ subsets.

Of the isolated RNA, all was reverse transcribed, and so the sequenced material was expressed TCRB transcripts. The repertoire was sequenced with immunoSEQ multiplex PCR; TCRdb's copy has only in-frame clones and lacks some. The table records roughly 180,000 clones, approximately 7.8% of them present only once. Their antigens are not known. Sequences were obtained from central memory CD4+ T cells from blood. Receptors were obtained from a woman in her 40s with type 1 diabetes.

The chain is built from TRBV7-2 and TRBJ2-3; 7 positions agree with TRBD1. The CDR3 extends over 15 amino acids. The germline V gene encodes CDR1 SGHTA and CDR2 FQGNSA. Trimming removed 5 bases from V and 5 bases from J; junction bases left unmatched: 10. CDR3 sequence reads: CASSLRGGAQDTQYF. DNA for the CDR3: TGTGCCAGCAGCCTTAGAGGGGGCGCCCAAGATACGCAGTATTTT. The variable domain in full, completed from reference TRBV7-2 and TRBJ2-3, reads GAGVSQSPSNKVTEKGKDVELRCDPISGHTALYWYRQSLGQGLEFLIYFQGNSAPDKSGLPSDRFSAERTGGSVSTLTIQRTQQEDSAVYLCASSLRGGAQDTQYFGPGTRLTVL.

This chain uses TRBV5-1 with TRBJ2-7; D is possibly TRBD1 (6 bases). Per germline, CDR1 SGHRS and CDR2 YFSETQ. V was trimmed by 4 bases and J by 3 bases, leaving 11 bases between them. The CDR3 consists of 13 residues. CDR3 sequence (DNA): TGCGCCAGCAGCGATACGGACAGCTACGAGCAGTACTTC. Translated, it gives CASSDTDSYEQYF.

The chain combines TRBV18 with TRBJ2-5; possible D gene TRBD2, 6 bases. The CDR3 spans 14 residues. Deletions cut 0 bases from V and 5 bases from J, with 10 bases between. Germline V lookup: CDR1 KGHSH, CDR2 LQKENI. As DNA, the CDR3 is TGTGCCAGCTCACCACCATCCAGCGGGGAGACCCAGTACTTC. This encodes CASSPPSSGETQYF.

The chain is built from TRBV19 and TRBJ1-1; D may be TRBD1 (6 bases). Germline CDR1 and CDR2: LNHDA and SQIVND (reference sequence). Trimming left V 8 bases short and J 2 bases short, with 15 bases between. This CDR3 region has 14 residues. The CDR3 sequence is CASYGQSRNTEAFF. The CDR3 DNA reads as TGTGCCAGTTATGGACAGAGCAGAAACACTGAAGCTTTCTTT.

This clone was found a few times. The rearrangement links TRBV5-6 to TRBJ2-5, with TRBD1 as a possible D gene (5 bases). Trimming stripped 0 bases from V and 5 bases from J, with 14 bases between. Looked up from germline, CDR1 is SGHDT and CDR2 is YYEEEE. The CDR3 length is 15 residues. As DNA, the CDR3 is TGTGCCAGCAGCTTGGCCGATGGGGCAGGGGAGACCCAGTACTTC. It is translated as CASSLADGAGETQYF.

This rearrangement joins TRBV7-2 to TRBJ1-1, with D perhaps matching TRBD1 (6 bases). CDR1 and CDR2 from the germline V gene are SGHTA and FQGNSA. With 5 bases removed from V and 4 bases from J, the gap between germline ends came to 14 bases. The CDR3 consists of 14 residues. CDR3 sequence reads: CASSRTVSVTEAFF. The CDR3 bases are TGTGCCAGCAGCCGGACAGTTAGTGTCACTGAAGCTTTCTTT.

The CDR3 protein is CASSLGQANSPLHF. DNA for the CDR3: TGTGCCAGCAGTTTAGGACAGGCTAATTCACCCCTCCACTTT. V is TRBV28 and J is TRBJ1-6; 7 bases align to TRBD1. Germline values: CDR1 MDHEN, CDR2 SYDVKM. Trimming at V came to 2 bases and at J to 6 bases, leaving 1 base not matched to a gene. The CDR3 sequence is 14 residues long. Full variable domain (missing parts from reference TRBV28 and TRBJ1-6): DVKVTQSSRYLVKRTGEKVFLECVQDMDHENMFWYRQDPGLGLRLIYFSYDVKMKEKGDIPEGYSVSREKKERFSLILESASTNQTSMYLCASSLGQANSPLHFGNGTRLTVT.